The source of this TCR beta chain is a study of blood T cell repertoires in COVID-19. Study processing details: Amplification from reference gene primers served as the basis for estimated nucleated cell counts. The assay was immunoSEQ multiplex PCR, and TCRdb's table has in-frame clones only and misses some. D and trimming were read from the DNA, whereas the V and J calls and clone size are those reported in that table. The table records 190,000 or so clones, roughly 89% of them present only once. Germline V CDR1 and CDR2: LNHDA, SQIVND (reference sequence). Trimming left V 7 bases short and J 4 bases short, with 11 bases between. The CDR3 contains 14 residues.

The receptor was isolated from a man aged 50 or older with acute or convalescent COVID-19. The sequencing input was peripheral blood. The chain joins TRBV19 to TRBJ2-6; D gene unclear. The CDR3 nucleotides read TGTGCCAGTACCACGAGGTCGGGGGCCAACGTCCTGACTTTC. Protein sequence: CASTTRSGANVLTF.